The 9 T cell receptor beta chains in this list originate from one sample, sequenced in a study of T cells in Graves' hyperthyroidism and ophthalmopathy (dated by TCRdb to the late 2010s). The method was multiplex PCR. TCRdb records Illumina HiSeq 2000 as the sequencer. The TCR beta CDR3 regions were amplified from RNA transcripts. A first-round RT-PCR of the TCR CDR3 used the HTBI primer set with the Qiagen OneStep RT-PCR kit. TCRdb reprocessing: public reads trimmed at Q25 with fastp, clones called with MiXCR, in-frame beta chains kept. Identical CDR3 proteins give one entry, which carries the most common genes and DNA. The sample table lists about half a million distinct CDR3 sequences, about 16% of them with a count of one. In total, the top ten clones hold about 31% of the sample. What was sequenced was blood. Receptors originate from a woman aged 25 to 39 with Graves' ophthalmopathy.

This clonotype was observed a handful of times. This chain joins TRBV5-1 and TRBJ2-3; tentative D call: TRBD1 (7 bases). V lost 5 bases and J lost 0, with 13 bases in between. CDR1 SGHRS and CDR2 YFSETQ come from the germline V gene. The CDR3 covers 15 residues. The CDR3, as DNA: TGCGCCAGCAGGGAGGGACAGACGAGCACAGATACGCAGTATTTT. Its translation: CASREGQTSTDTQYF.

At least ten counts were recorded for this clonotype. The J gene is TRBJ2-3, the V gene TRBV11-2; 9 nucleotides align to TRBD2. The CDR3 spans 15 residues. The junction had 3 bases not matched to a gene; V was cut back by 5 bases and J by 0 bases. The germline gives CDR1 SGHAT, CDR2 FQNNGV. The CDR3 sequence is CASSRGLASTDTQYF. Here the CDR3 DNA reads TGTGCCAGCAGCCGAGGACTAGCGAGCACAGATACGCAGTATTTT.

This clonotype was counted a few times. This sequence joins TRBV28 and TRBJ1-5; TRBD1 agrees at 7 bases. Unmatched junction bases numbered 7, after V lost 2 bases and J lost 12 bases. The CDR3 extends over 13 amino acids. In germline, CDR1 is MDHEN, CDR2 SYDVKM. The CDR3 loop is CASSLEGQRVQHF. The CDR3 coding sequence is TGTGCCAGCAGTTTAGAGGGACAGCGAGTCCAGCATTTT.

This clonotype was picked up many times. CDR3 in DNA: TGTGCCAGCAGTTCGCAAGGCGGGACCCCACACTCCTACGAGCAGTACTTC. Translation gives CASSSQGGTPHSYEQYF. The chain combines TRBV28 with TRBJ2-7; possible D gene TRBD2, 6 bases. The germline V gene has CDR1 MDHEN and CDR2 SYDVKM. The CDR3 sequence is 17 residues long. Trimming took off 4 bases at V and 0 bases at J, with 19 bases between the two ends.

This clonotype was counted at least ten times. The chain links TRBV3-1 to TRBJ2-1, with 7 nucleotides matching TRBD1. The CDR3 consists of 14 residues. The V gene end was trimmed by 3 bases and the J gene end by 6 bases; junction bases not matched to a gene: 5. Germline loops: CDR1 LGHDT, CDR2 YNNKEL (reference sequence). CDR3 bases: TGTGCCAGCAGCCAGGACAGGACGGTCAATGAGCAGTTCTTC. This gives the protein CASSQDRTVNEQFF.

This clonotype was found many times. The chain employs TRBV7-3 and TRBJ1-1; D uncertain. Germline V gives CDR1 SGHTA, CDR2 FQGTGA. V lost 5 bases and J lost 3, with 10 bases in between. This CDR3 has 13 residues. CDR3 in amino acids: CASSPGRDTEAFF. The CDR3 region has the DNA TGTGCCAGCAGCCCGGGGAGGGACACTGAAGCTTTCTTT.

The V call is TRBV5-4, the J call TRBJ2-5; perhaps D is TRBD1 or TRBD2 (5 bases each). From germline, CDR1 is SGHNT and CDR2 YYREEE (reference sequence). V was pared by 5 bases and J by 5 bases, with 13 bases between. CDR3 length equals 13 residues. CDR3 nucleotide sequence: TGTGCCAGCAGTGGACCCGGGGACGAGACCCAGTACTTC. This gives the protein CASSGPGDETQYF.

The table lists this clonotype with many counts. The chain combines TRBV2 with TRBJ1-3; D is unclear. CDR1 is SNHLY, CDR2 FYNNEI, per germline. Trimming removed 3 bases at V and 8 bases at J, with 8 bases between. This CDR3 region has 12 residues. The CDR3, as DNA: TGTGCCAGCAGTGACTTAATGGACACCATATATTTT. It is translated as CASSDLMDTIYF.

This clonotype was counted between two and nine times. The genes are TRBV4-2 and TRBJ2-7; no definite D call. Germline-derived CDR1 and CDR2 are LGHNA and YNFKEQ. The CDR3 has 14 residues. Trimming took 0 bases from V and 2 from J, leaving 8 bases between them. The CDR3, as DNA: TGTGCCAGCAGCCAAGATTTTAGAACCTACGAGCAGTACTTC. The encoded protein is CASSQDFRTYEQYF.